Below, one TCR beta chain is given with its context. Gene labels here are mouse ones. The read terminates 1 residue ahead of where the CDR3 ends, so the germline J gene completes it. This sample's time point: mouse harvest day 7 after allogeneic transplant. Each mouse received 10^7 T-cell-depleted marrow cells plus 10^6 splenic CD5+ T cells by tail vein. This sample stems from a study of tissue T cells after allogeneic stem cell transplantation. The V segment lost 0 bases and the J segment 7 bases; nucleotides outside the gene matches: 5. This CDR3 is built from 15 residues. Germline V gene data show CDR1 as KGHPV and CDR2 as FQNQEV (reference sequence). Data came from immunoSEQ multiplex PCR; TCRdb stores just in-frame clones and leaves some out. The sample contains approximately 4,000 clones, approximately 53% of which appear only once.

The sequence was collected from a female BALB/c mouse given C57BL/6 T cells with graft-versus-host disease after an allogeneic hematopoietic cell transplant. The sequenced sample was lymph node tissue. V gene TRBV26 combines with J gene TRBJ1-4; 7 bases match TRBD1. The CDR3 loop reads CASSLSNRGGERLFF. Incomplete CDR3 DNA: TGTGCCAGCAGTCTGTCGAACAGGGGTGGCGAAAGATTATTT.